This T cell receptor (beta chain) was retrieved from a study of T-cell reconstitution after alpha-beta-depleted transplantation in children. Unique molecular identifiers were incorporated during preparation of the TCRbeta library. TCRdb re-called the PCR reads with MiXCR, one entry per CDR3 protein. The sample carries about 980,000 distinct CDR3 sequences, about 29% recorded once. This clonotype was counted between two and nine times. Antigen specificity is unknown. CDR1 and CDR2 from the germline V gene are MNHNS and SASEGT. The ends lost 6 bases at V and 5 bases at J; junction bases unmatched: 7. This CDR3 has 14 residues. Notes on the study in general: Several patients had high TCRbeta diversity at day 60; it came from surviving recipient T cells and thymic progenitors. Newly produced T cells mostly provided counts and TCRbeta diversity after one year, as hyperexpanded clones declined. At around two months after transplant, the alpha-beta T cells were reportedly derived from several hundred expanded clones that came from non-depleted graft cells.

The origin of this receptor is a boy under three years old who had a stem cell transplant for SCID, so the T cells may come from the graft donor. The sequencing used PBMCs, mostly from graft donor cells, collected 360 days after TCRalphabeta/CD19-depleted stem cell transplant. V usage is TRBV6-1 and J usage is TRBJ2-7; 10 bases are shared with TRBD2. This CDR3 reads CASRVAGGSDEQYF. CDR3 bases: TGTGCCAGCAGAGTAGCGGGGGGTTCGGACGAGCAGTACTTC.